Listed below are T cell receptor beta chains from one sample, sequenced in a study of OX40 agonist ivuxolimab in advanced cancers. Only in-frame clones appear in the TCRdb table, and some are missing; sequencing was by immunoSEQ multiplex PCR. The sample lists fewer than 100,000 clones; around 83% were seen once. Sequencing was performed on CD4+ or CD8+ T cells sorted from blood, taken in a trial of the OX40 agonist ivuxolimab. These receptors were taken from an adult with an advanced solid tumor such as melanoma, head and neck, liver or kidney cancer. CDR3s include the opening cysteine and the closing phenylalanine or tryptophan. The D gene is left open where the match is weak. Rows give clone size only sometimes, using once, few, many, or a class for an expanded clone.

CDR3 | DNA | D | V | size | J
CASSPGASGGYDQYF | TGTGCCAGCAGCCCCGGGGCTAGCGGGGGGTACGATCAGTACTTC | TRBD2 | TRBV5-4 | once | TRBJ2-7
CASSLRGPGDYGYTF | TGTGCCAGCAGTTTAAGAGGACCGGGAGACTATGGCTACACCTTC | . | TRBV27 | . | TRBJ1-2
CSVQKRGQGIWTGELFF | TGCAGCGTCCAAAAACGTGGACAGGGAATATGGACCGGGGAGCTGTTTTTT | TRBD1 | TRBV29-1 | . | TRBJ2-2
CASSGGLLYGYTF | TGTGCCAGCAGCGGGGGGCTTCTCTATGGCTACACCTTC | . | TRBV6-6 | . | TRBJ1-2
CASSSRDRVVDGYTF | TGTGCCAGCAGCTCCCGGGACAGGGTAGTCGATGGCTACACCTTC | TRBD1 | TRBV7-9 | . | TRBJ1-2
CASSLGFSGNTIYF | TGTGCCAGCAGCTTGGGTTTCTCTGGAAACACCATATATTTT | . | TRBV11-2 | . | TRBJ1-3
CASSAAPGTGGTSSYTF | TGTGCCAGCAGCGCAGCTCCCGGGACAGGGGGAACTTCTAGCTACACCTTC | TRBD1 | TRBV7-9 | . | TRBJ1-2
CASSFSSSGVNTGELFF | TGTGCCAGCAGCTTCAGTTCTTCAGGAGTCAACACCGGGGAGCTGTTTTTT | . | TRBV5-6 | . | TRBJ2-2
CASSWANGNEQFF | TGTGCCAGCAGCTGGGCGAATGGCAATGAGCAGTTCTTC | . | TRBV28 | . | TRBJ2-1
CATSLGNTEAFF | TGTGCCACCTCTTTGGGGAACACTGAAGCTTTCTTT | . | TRBV28 | few | TRBJ1-1
CASSERIGAGGMTQYF | TGTGCCAGCAGTGAACGAATTGGAGCGGGGGGGATGACCCAGTACTTC | TRBD2 | TRBV25-1 | . | TRBJ2-5
CSVAPGQDSNQPQHF | TGCAGCGTTGCTCCGGGACAGGATAGCAATCAGCCCCAGCATTTT | TRBD1 | TRBV29-1 | . | TRBJ1-5
CASSLLGQGGYGYTF | TGTGCCAGCAGCTTGTTGGGACAGGGTGGCTATGGCTACACCTTC | TRBD1 | TRBV5-6 | few | TRBJ1-2
CASSLAAAHQTDTQYF | TGTGCCAGCAGCTTAGCGGCGGCACATCAGACAGATACGCAGTATTTT | . | TRBV7-7 | few | TRBJ2-3
CASSRGTSGRGQYF | TGTGCCAGCAGCAGGGGGACTAGCGGACGGGGGCAGTACTTC | TRBD2 | TRBV5-4 | . | TRBJ2-7
CASSRQGDPTEAFF | TGTGCCAGCAGCCGCCAGGGTGACCCCACTGAAGCTTTCTTT | . | TRBV6-5 | . | TRBJ1-1
CASSLGGQLYEQYF | TGTGCCAGCAGTTTGGGGGGTCAGCTCTACGAGCAGTACTTC | . | TRBV28 | . | TRBJ2-7
CSAREAGKGFF | TGCAGTGCTAGAGAAGCGGGGAAGGGGTTCTTC | TRBD2 | TRBV20-1 | . | TRBJ2-1